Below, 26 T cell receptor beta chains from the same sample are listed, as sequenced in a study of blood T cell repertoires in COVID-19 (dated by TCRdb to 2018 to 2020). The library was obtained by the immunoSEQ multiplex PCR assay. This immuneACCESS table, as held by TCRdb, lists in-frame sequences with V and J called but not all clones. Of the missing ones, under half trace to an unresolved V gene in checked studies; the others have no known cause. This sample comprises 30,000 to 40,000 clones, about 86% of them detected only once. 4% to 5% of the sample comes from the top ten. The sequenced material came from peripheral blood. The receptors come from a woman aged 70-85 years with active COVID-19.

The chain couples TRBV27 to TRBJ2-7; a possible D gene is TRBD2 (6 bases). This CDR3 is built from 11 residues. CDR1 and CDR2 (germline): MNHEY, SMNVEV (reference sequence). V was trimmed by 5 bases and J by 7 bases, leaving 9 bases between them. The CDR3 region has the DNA TGTGCCAGCAGTCAAGGGAGGGAGCAGTACTTC. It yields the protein CASSQGREQYF.

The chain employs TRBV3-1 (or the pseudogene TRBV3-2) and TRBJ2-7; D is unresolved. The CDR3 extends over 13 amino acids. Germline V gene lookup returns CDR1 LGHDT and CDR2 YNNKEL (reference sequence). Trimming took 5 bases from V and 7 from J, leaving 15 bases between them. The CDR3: CASSFGSLGEQYF. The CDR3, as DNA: TGTGCCAGCAGCTTTGGATCCCTCGGGGAGCAGTACTTC.

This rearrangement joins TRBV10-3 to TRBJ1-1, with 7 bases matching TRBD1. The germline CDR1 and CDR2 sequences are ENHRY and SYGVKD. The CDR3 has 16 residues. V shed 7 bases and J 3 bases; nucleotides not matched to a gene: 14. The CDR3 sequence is CAITSNQGDSYTEAFF. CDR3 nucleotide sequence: TGTGCCATCACCTCAAACCAAGGGGACAGTTACACTGAAGCTTTCTTT.

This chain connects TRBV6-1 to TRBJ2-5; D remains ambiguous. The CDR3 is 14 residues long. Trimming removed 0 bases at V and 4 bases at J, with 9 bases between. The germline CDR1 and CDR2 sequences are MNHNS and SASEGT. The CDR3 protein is CASSEASGAETQYF. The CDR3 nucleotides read TGTGCCAGCAGTGAAGCTTCAGGTGCAGAGACCCAGTACTTC.

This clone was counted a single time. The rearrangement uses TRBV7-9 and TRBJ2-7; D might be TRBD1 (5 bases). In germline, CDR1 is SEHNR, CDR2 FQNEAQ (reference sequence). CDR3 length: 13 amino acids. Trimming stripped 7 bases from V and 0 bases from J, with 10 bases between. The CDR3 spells CASTTGSSYEQYF. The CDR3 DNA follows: TGTGCCAGCACCACAGGTAGCTCCTACGAGCAGTACTTC.

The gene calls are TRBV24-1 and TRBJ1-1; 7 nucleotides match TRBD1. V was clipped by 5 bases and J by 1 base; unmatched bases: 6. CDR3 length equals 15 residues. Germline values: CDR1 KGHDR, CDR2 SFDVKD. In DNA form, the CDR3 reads TGTGCCACCAGTGGCCAAGGGGGCAAGAACACTGAAGCTTTCTTT. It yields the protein CATSGQGGKNTEAFF.

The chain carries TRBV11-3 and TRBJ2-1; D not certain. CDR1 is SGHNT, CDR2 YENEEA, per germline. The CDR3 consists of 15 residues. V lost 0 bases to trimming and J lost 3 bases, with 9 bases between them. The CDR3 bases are TGTGCCAGCAGCTTAGAGGAGTATCTCTACAATGAGCAGTTCTTC. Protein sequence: CASSLEEYLYNEQFF.

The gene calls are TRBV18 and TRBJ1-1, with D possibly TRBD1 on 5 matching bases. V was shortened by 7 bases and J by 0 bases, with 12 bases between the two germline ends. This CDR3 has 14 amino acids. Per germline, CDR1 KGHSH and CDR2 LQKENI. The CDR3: CASFGGPVNTEAFF. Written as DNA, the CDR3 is TGTGCCAGCTTCGGGGGACCGGTGAACACTGAAGCTTTCTTT. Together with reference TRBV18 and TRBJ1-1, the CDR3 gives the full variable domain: NAGVMQNPRHLVRRRGQEARLRCSPMKGHSHVYWYRQLPEEGLKFMVYLQKENIIDESGMPKERFSAEFPKEGPSILRIQQVVRGDSAAYFCASFGGPVNTEAFFGQGTRLTVV.

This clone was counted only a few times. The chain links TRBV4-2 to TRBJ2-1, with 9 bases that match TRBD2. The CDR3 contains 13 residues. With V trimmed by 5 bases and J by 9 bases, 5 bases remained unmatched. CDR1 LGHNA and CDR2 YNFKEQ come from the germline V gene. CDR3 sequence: CASSEGTSLEQFF. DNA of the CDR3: TGTGCCAGCAGCGAAGGGACTAGCCTTGAGCAGTTCTTC.

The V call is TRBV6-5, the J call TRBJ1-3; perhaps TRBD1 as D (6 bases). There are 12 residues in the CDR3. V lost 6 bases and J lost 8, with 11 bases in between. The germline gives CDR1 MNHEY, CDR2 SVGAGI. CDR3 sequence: CASSLQGYTIYF. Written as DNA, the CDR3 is TGTGCCAGCAGCCTACAGGGATACACCATATATTTT.

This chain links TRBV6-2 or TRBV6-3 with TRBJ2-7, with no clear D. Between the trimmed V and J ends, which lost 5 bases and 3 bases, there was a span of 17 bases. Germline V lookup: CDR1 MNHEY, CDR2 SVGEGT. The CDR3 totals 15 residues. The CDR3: CASSHPLVHYYEQYF. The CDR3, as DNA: TGTGCCAGCAGTCACCCCCTAGTACATTACTACGAGCAGTACTTC.

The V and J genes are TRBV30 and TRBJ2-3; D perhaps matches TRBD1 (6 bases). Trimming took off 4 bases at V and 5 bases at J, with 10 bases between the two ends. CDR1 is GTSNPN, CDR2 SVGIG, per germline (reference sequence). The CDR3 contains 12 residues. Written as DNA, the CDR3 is TGTGCCTGGATCCAAGGGGGAGATACGCAGTATTTT. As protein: CAWIQGGDTQYF.

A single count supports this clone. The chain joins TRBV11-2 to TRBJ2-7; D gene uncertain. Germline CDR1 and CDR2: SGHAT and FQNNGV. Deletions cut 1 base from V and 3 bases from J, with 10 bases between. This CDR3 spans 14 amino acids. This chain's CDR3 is CASSLALGDYEQYF. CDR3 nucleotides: TGTGCCAGCAGCTTAGCCCTCGGAGACTACGAGCAGTACTTC.

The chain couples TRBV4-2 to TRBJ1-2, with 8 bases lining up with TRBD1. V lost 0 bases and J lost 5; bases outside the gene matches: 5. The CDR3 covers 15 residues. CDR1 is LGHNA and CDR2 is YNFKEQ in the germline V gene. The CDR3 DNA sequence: TGTGCCAGCAGCCAAGATCTTAGGACAGGGTATGGCTACACCTTC. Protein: CASSQDLRTGYGYTF.

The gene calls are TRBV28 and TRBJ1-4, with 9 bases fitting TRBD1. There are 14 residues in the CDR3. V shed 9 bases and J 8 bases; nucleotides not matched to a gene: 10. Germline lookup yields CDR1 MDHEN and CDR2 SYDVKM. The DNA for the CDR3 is TGTGCCAGTTCGAAGGGACAGGGTCGAGAAAAACTGTTTTTT. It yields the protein CASSKGQGREKLFF.

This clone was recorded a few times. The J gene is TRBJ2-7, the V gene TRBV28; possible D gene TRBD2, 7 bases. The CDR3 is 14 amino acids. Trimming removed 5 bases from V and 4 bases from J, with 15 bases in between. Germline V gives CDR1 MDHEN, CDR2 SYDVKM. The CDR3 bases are TGTGCCAGCAGTCCCCCGGGGGGCTCTTACGAGCAGTACTTC. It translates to CASSPPGGSYEQYF.

CDR3 sequence reads: CASSRTVYEQYF. The DNA of the CDR3 is TGTGCCAGCAGCCGGACAGTCTACGAGCAGTACTTC. The rearrangement joins TRBV14 to TRBJ2-7, with D maybe TRBD1 (6 bases). The CDR3 length is 12 residues. Germline CDR1 and CDR2: SGHDN and FVKESK. The ends were cut back, 4 bases at V and 3 bases at J, with 7 bases in the middle.

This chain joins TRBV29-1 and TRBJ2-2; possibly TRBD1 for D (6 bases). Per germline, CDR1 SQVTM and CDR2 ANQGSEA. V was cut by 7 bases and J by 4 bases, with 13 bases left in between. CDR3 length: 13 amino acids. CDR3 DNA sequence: TGCAGCGCCGACGACAGGACCACCGGGGAGCTGTTTTTT. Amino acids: CSADDRTTGELFF.

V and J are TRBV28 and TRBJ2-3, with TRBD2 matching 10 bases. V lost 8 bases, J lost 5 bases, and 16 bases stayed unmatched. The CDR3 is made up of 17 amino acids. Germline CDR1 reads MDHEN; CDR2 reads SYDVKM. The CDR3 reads CASGGGAGGQLLDTQYF. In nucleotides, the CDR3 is TGTGCCAGCGGGGGCGGAGCGGGGGGGCAACTGCTAGATACGCAGTATTTT. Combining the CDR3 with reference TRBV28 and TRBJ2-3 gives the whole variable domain DVKVTQSSRYLVKRTGEKVFLECVQDMDHENMFWYRQDPGLGLRLIYFSYDVKMKEKGDIPEGYSVSREKKERFSLILESASTNQTSMYLCASGGGAGGQLLDTQYFGPGTRLTVL.

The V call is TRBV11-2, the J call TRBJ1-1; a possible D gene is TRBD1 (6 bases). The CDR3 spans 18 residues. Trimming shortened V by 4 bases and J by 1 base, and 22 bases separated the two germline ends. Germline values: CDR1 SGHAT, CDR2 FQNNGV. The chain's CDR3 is CASSSRQALLVGNTEAFF. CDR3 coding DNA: TGTGCCAGCAGCTCGCGACAGGCTCTACTGGTCGGGAACACTGAAGCTTTCTTT.

The CDR3: CASSLVGADTQYF. DNA of the CDR3: TGCGCCAGCAGCCTGGTGGGCGCAGATACGCAGTATTTT. The chain carries TRBV5-1 and TRBJ2-3; D not certain. CDR1 SGHRS and CDR2 YFSETQ come from the germline V gene. The CDR3 is 13 residues long. V was cut by 4 bases and J by 4 bases, with 10 bases left in between.

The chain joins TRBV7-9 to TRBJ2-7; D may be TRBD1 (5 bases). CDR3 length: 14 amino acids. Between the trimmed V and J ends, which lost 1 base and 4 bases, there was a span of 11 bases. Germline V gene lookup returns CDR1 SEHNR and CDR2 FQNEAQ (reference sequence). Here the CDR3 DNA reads TGTGCCAGCAGCTTAGGGGGCACGATTTACGAGCAGTACTTC. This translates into CASSLGGTIYEQYF.

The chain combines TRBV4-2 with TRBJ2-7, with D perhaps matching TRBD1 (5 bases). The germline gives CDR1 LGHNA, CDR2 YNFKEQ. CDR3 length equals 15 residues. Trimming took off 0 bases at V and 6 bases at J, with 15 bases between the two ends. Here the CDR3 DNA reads TGTGCCAGCAGCCAAGAATATGTGGGCAGGGTCGAGCAGTACTTC. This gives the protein CASSQEYVGRVEQYF.

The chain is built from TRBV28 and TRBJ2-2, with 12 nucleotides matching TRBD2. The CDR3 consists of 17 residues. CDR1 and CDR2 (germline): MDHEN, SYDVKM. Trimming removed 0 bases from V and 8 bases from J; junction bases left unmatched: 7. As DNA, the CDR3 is TGTGCCAGCAGTTTATGGCGCCTAGCGGGGGGGCCTGGGGAGCTGTTTTTT. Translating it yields CASSLWRLAGGPGELFF.

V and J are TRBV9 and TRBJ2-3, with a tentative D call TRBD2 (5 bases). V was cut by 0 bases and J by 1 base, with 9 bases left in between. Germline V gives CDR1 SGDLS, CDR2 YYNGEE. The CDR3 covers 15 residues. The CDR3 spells CASSVVSVGTDTQYF. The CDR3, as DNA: TGTGCCAGCAGCGTAGTTAGCGTAGGCACAGATACGCAGTATTTT.

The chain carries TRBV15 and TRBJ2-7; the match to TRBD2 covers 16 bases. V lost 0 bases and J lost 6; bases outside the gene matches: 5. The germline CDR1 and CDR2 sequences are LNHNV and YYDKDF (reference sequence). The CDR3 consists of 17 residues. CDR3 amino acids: CATSRDRGLAGGLEQYF. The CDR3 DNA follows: TGTGCCACCAGCAGAGATCGGGGACTAGCGGGGGGGCTCGAGCAGTACTTC.